Reported below is one T cell receptor beta chain. Its antigen remains unidentified. The entry originates in a study of somatic mutations in cytotoxic T cells in rheumatoid arthritis. Findings and limits, study-wide: Of more than 60 patients, fewer than 10 had a largest CD8+ clone that exceeded 20% of CD8+ cells. A rise in CD8+ clonality with age was seen in rheumatoid arthritis patients but not in healthy controls.

The V and J ends lost 5 bases and 3 bases respectively, with 11 bases between them. The CDR3 has 13 amino acids. Germline V gene lookup returns CDR1 SEHNR and CDR2 FQNEAQ (reference sequence). Each population, CD4+ and CD8+ cells, was isolated by positive magnetic bead selection and checked for purity by flow cytometry. The assay was immunoSEQ multiplex PCR, and TCRdb's table has in-frame clones only and misses some. Among about 26,000 clones listed, roughly 87% were seen once. The TCR sequence derives from a man aged 45-65 years in good health. Sequencing used CD8+ T cells sorted from blood. This rearrangement joins TRBV7-9 to TRBJ2-7; D gene unclear. DNA for the CDR3: TGTGCCAGCAGCGGTCAAATTAGCTACGAGCAGTACTTC. This translates into CASSGQISYEQYF.